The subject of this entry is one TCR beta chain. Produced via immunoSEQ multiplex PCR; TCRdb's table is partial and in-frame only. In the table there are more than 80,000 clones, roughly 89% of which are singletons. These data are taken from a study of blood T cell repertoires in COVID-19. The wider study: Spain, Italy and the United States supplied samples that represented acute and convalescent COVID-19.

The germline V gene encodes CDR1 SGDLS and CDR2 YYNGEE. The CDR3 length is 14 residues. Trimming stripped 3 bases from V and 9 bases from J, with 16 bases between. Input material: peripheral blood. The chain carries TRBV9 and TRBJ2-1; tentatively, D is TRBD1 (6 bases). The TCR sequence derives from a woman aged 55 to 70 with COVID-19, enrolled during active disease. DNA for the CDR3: TGTGCCAGCAGCGCACCGAATGTGGGGGCTGAGCAGTTCTTC. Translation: CASSAPNVGAEQFF.